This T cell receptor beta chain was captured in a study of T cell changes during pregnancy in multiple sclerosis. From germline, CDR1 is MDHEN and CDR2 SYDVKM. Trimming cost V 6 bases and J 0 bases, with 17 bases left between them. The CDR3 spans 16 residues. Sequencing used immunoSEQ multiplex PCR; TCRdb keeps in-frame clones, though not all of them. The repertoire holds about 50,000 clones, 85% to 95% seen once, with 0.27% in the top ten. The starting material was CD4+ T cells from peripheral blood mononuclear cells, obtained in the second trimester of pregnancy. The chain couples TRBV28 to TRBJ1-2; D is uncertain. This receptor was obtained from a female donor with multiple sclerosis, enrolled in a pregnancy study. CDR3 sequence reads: CASRSAEGSPNYGYTF. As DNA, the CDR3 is TGTGCCAGCAGGTCAGCAGAAGGGAGTCCTAACTATGGCTACACCTTC.